This is a list of T cell receptor beta chains from one sample in a study of cytomegalovirus exposure and HLA in healthy donors. The assay was immunoSEQ multiplex PCR, and TCRdb's table has in-frame clones only and misses some. This table has approximately 160,000 clones, over 75% appearing once. The material sequenced was PBMCs. The receptors here all came from a woman between 45 and 65 years old in good health and CMV-seropositive. Both conserved end residues are part of each CDR3. A D gene is named only where the DNA matches it firmly. The size field is filled for only some rows; it gives once, few, many or a size class.

D,size,V,J,DNA,CDR3
TRBD1,.,TRBV18,TRBJ1-2,TGTGCCAGCTCCCCCGGACAGGCTAACTATGGCTACACCTTC,CASSPGQANYGYTF
TRBD1,.,TRBV7-9,TRBJ1-6,TGTGCCAGCAGCCCCCTCACAGGGGGGGATTCACCCCTCCACTTT,CASSPLTGGDSPLHF
.,.,TRBV7-8,TRBJ2-7,TGTGCCAGCGTTCAGCAAGCGGTGGCAGGGGTGACCTACGAGCAGTACTTC,CASVQQAVAGVTYEQYF
.,.,TRBV4-1,TRBJ2-2,TGCGCCAGCAGCCGTAGAGTCCCCGGGGAGCTGTTTTTT,CASSRRVPGELFF
.,few,TRBV4-1,TRBJ2-2,TGCGCCAGCAGCCACCTCCCCGGGACTAACACCGGGGAGCTGTTTTTT,CASSHLPGTNTGELFF
.,.,TRBV19,TRBJ1-6,TGTGCCAGTAAACCGGACATAGGGAATTCACCCCTCCACTTT,CASKPDIGNSPLHF
TRBD1,.,TRBV28,TRBJ2-1,TGTGCCAGCAGCGCGGTAGGGAAGGGGGCGGGTGAGCAGTTCTTC,CASSAVGKGAGEQFF
TRBD2,.,TRBV5-4,TRBJ2-1,TGTGCCAGCAGACTAGGACTAGCGGGGAACAATGAGCAGTTCTTC,CASRLGLAGNNEQFF
.,.,TRBV6-4,TRBJ2-7,TGTGCCAGCACCTCGCGGGCAGAGCCCTACGAGCAGTACTTC,CASTSRAEPYEQYF
TRBD1,.,TRBV28,TRBJ2-6,TGTGCCAGCACCTACAGGGGTTCTGGGGCCAACGTCCTGACTTTC,CASTYRGSGANVLTF
.,.,TRBV20-1,TRBJ1-1,TGCAGTGCTACCGACAAGTACTCTTCTTTCTTT,CSATDKYSSFF
TRBD1,.,TRBV5-1,TRBJ1-6,TGCGCCAGCAGCCCCGGGACAGGGGTAAATTCACCCCTCCACTTT,CASSPGTGVNSPLHF
TRBD2,.,TRBV7-2,TRBJ2-3,TGTGCCAGCAGCCTCGGGACTACCCCCCATACGCAGTATTTT,CASSLGTTPHTQYF
.,once,TRBV6-4,TRBJ2-3,TGTGCCAGCAGTGAGTGGGGGGGCCGGGGAGATACGCAGTATTTT,CASSEWGGRGDTQYF
TRBD2,.,TRBV29-1,TRBJ2-3,TGCAGCGTTGAAGGGGCGGGGGGGCCACCAGATACGCAGTATTTT,CSVEGAGGPPDTQYF
TRBD2,.,TRBV5-4,TRBJ2-4,TGTGCCAGCAGCCCGTCCGGCGGGAGGTCTTGGGACATTCAGTACTTC,CASSPSGGRSWDIQYF
TRBD1,.,TRBV9,TRBJ2-4,TGTGCCAGCAGCGTAGGTACAGGGGTAGCCAAAAACATTCAGTACTTC,CASSVGTGVAKNIQYF
.,few,TRBV11-2,TRBJ2-3,TGTGCCAGCAGCTTAGAACGGGGAATAAAGGCAGATACGCAGTATTTT,CASSLERGIKADTQYF
.,.,TRBV19,TRBJ2-2,TGTGCCAGCAGTATGCAGGGCCGTAGTACCGGGGAGCTGTTTTTT,CASSMQGRSTGELFF
TRBD2,.,TRBV5-1,TRBJ2-3,TGCGCCAGCAGCTTACTAGCGGGGATCACAGATACGCAGTATTTT,CASSLLAGITDTQYF
.,once,TRBV6-5,TRBJ1-5,TGTGCCAGCAGTTACTCCCGCACTAATCAGCCCCAGCATTTT,CASSYSRTNQPQHF
TRBD2,.,TRBV27,TRBJ2-1,TGTGCCACCCAGTTTAGGATAGCTAGCGGGAGAGAGAATGAGCAGTTCTTC,CATQFRIASGRENEQFF
TRBD1,.,TRBV4-2,TRBJ1-6,TGTGCCAGCAGCCTAGGACAGGGTAATTCACCCCTCCACTTT,CASSLGQGNSPLHF
.,few,TRBV6-1,TRBJ2-3,TGTGCCAGCAGTGGTCAAGCGGGCCTTAGCACAGATACGCAGTATTTT,CASSGQAGLSTDTQYF
TRBD1,.,TRBV7-2,TRBJ1-3,TGTGCCAGCAGCCCCCAGGGGGGCATGACTGGAAACACCATATATTTT,CASSPQGGMTGNTIYF
.,.,TRBV5-4,TRBJ2-5,TGTGCCAGCAGCTTGGAACAGGGGGGGGGAGAGACCCAGTACTTC,CASSLEQGGGETQYF
.,.,TRBV6-5,TRBJ1-1,TGTGCCAGCGGGCGCAGGTCGGCCACTGAAGCTTTCTTT,CASGRRSATEAFF
.,.,TRBV9,TRBJ2-3,TGTGCCAGCAGCCCGGGAGTCCTGGCGGGAACAGATACGCAGTATTTT,CASSPGVLAGTDTQYF
TRBD1,.,TRBV28,TRBJ1-1,TGTGCCAGCAGAGTGGGACAGTTGAACACTGAAGCTTTCTTT,CASRVGQLNTEAFF
TRBD1,.,TRBV14,TRBJ1-1,TGTGCCAGCAGCCAATTTCGGGACAGCGGGGGAGGTGAAGCTTTCTTT,CASSQFRDSGGGEAFF
TRBD2,.,TRBV7-8,TRBJ2-1,TGTGCCAGCAGCCCCCGGGGGGGAGTGTACAATGAGCAGTTCTTC,CASSPRGGVYNEQFF
TRBD1,.,TRBV7-2,TRBJ2-3,TGTGCCAGCAGCACCCGGACAGGGGCGGCAGATACGCAGTATTTT,CASSTRTGAADTQYF
TRBD1,.,TRBV6-5,TRBJ1-6,TGTGCCAGCAGTTACGCGGACAGGGGAAGTAATTCACCCCTCCACTTT,CASSYADRGSNSPLHF
.,.,TRBV5-6,TRBJ1-2,TGTGCCAGCAGCTTCGGCAGGGGCATCGAGGGGTTTGGCTACACCTTC,CASSFGRGIEGFGYTF
TRBD2,once,TRBV9,TRBJ2-3,TGTGCCAGCAGCGCCTTAAGAGCGGGGGGGCCCACAGATACGCAGTATTTT,CASSALRAGGPTDTQYF
.,.,TRBV18,TRBJ1-5,TGTGCCAGCTCACCGGAGGGCAGGGAGGGCAATCAGCCCCAGCATTTT,CASSPEGREGNQPQHF
.,.,TRBV5-1,TRBJ2-1,TGCGCCAGCAGCTTGGGGACAGTGAGCTCCTACAATGAGCAGTTCTTC,CASSLGTVSSYNEQFF
TRBD1,.,TRBV7-3,TRBJ1-1,TGTGCCAGCAGCTCCACAAGACCGACAGGGGGCACTGAAGCTTTCTTT,CASSSTRPTGGTEAFF
.,.,TRBV7-9,TRBJ1-2,TGTGCCAGCGGCCGGGACATCGACTTGACTAACTATGGCTACACCTTC,CASGRDIDLTNYGYTF
TRBD1,.,TRBV5-5,TRBJ1-2,TGTGCCAGCAGGACCCCGGGACAGGCCTATGGCTACACCTTC,CASRTPGQAYGYTF
TRBD2,.,TRBV7-2,TRBJ2-7,TGTGCCAGCAGCACGCTAGCGGGCCGATCCGAGCAGTACTTC,CASSTLAGRSEQYF
TRBD1,.,TRBV29-1,TRBJ2-3,TGCAGCGCGATAGGGACAGGCATTAGCACAGATACGCAGTATTTT,CSAIGTGISTDTQYF
.,few,TRBV6-1,TRBJ2-2,TGTGCCAGCCAGTGGGGGCGGAACACCGGGGAGCTGTTTTTT,CASQWGRNTGELFF
TRBD1,few,TRBV2,TRBJ2-4,TGTGCCAGCAGTGATGACAGGGGAGCCAAAAACATTCAGTACTTC,CASSDDRGAKNIQYF
TRBD1,.,TRBV5-4,TRBJ1-1,TGTGCCAGCAGCCGGACAGGAGGTCATGGAGCTTTCTTT,CASSRTGGHGAFF
.,.,TRBV19,TRBJ1-4,TGTGCCACCAACCAACGGGGATTGCGTGAAAAACTGTTTTTT,CATNQRGLREKLFF
.,.,TRBV6-1,TRBJ2-5,TGTGCCAGCAGTGGGGGCAGGGCCTCAAGAACCCAGTACTTC,CASSGGRASRTQYF
.,.,TRBV20-1,TRBJ1-1,TGCAGTGCTCCCCTCCACACTGAAGCTTTCTTT,CSAPLHTEAFF
.,few,TRBV7-6,TRBJ2-7,TGTGCCAGCAGCTTAGCACAGGGTTACGAGCAGTACTTC,CASSLAQGYEQYF
TRBD2,few,TRBV30,TRBJ2-2,TGTGCCTGGAGTGGCGGGAGGGCGGACACCGGGGAGCTGTTTTTT,CAWSGGRADTGELFF
TRBD1,.,TRBV6-6,TRBJ2-7,TGTGCCAGCAGTTACCCGGGACAGGGCTCCGAGCAGTACTTC,CASSYPGQGSEQYF
TRBD1,.,TRBV5-4,TRBJ2-7,TGTGCCAGCAGGTCCGGGACAGACACCTACGAGCAGTACTTC,CASRSGTDTYEQYF
.,once,TRBV7-9,TRBJ2-1,TGTGCCAGCAGCCGAGCCCTGCTCAAGGAGCAGTTCTTC,CASSRALLKEQFF
.,.,TRBV28,TRBJ1-5,TGTGCCAGCAGCCCTGCAGGGGACCCAAATCAGCCCCAGCATTTT,CASSPAGDPNQPQHF
TRBD1,.,TRBV2,TRBJ2-3,TGTGCCAGCAGTGGACAGGGCCTTAGCACAGATACGCAGTATTTT,CASSGQGLSTDTQYF
TRBD1,few,TRBV28,TRBJ2-7,TGTGCCAGCGGTCGGACAGGGGCCCTCTCCTACGAGCAGTACTTC,CASGRTGALSYEQYF
.,.,TRBV6-5,TRBJ1-5,TGTGCCAGCAGTTATCAGGGAACGACTCAGCCCCAGCATTTT,CASSYQGTTQPQHF
.,.,TRBV6-1,TRBJ2-1,TGTGCCAGCAGTGAAGATCGGGTAAATGAGCAGTTCTTC,CASSEDRVNEQFF
.,.,TRBV11-2,TRBJ1-2,TGTGCCAGCAGCTTAGTATCCCAGGGGCACACCAGAAACTATGGCTACACCTTC,CASSLVSQGHTRNYGYTF